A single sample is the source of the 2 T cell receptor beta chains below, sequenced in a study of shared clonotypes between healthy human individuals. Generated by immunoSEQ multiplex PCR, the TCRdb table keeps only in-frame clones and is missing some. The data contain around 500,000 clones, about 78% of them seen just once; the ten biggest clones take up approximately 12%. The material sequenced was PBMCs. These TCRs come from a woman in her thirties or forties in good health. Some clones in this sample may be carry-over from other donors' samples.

The DNA for the CDR3 is TGCAGCGCCGATACACAGGGGAGCTCCTACAATGAGCAGTTCTTC. It translates to CSADTQGSSYNEQFF. The chain carries TRBV29-1 and TRBJ2-1; 7 bases are a match to TRBD1. J gave up 0 bases and V 7 bases, and 9 bases lay outside the gene matches. The CDR3 consists of 15 residues. Per the germline V gene, CDR1 is SQVTM and CDR2 is ANQGSEA.

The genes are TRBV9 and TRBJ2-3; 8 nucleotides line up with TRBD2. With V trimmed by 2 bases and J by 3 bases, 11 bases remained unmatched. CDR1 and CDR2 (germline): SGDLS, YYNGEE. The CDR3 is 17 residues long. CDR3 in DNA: TGTGCCAGCAGCGTGACTATCCTAGCGGGTTCTACAGATACGCAGTATTTT. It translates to CASSVTILAGSTDTQYF.